What follows are 15 T cell receptor beta chains derived from one specimen sequenced in a study of cytomegalovirus exposure and HLA in healthy donors. Both 60 Vbeta primers and 13 Jbeta primers went into the PCR. Profiling relied on immunoSEQ multiplex PCR, and the TCRdb table lists in-frame clones only, not all of them. The sample has about 160,000 clones, over 70% seen once. The sample was PBMCs. The receptor source for this set is a woman aged 18 to 35 in good health and CMV-seronegative.

V is TRBV29-1 and J is TRBJ2-1; tentatively, D is TRBD2 (6 bases). The CDR3 totals 12 residues. Deletions cut 7 bases from V and 13 bases from J, with 20 bases between. Per the germline V gene, CDR1 is SQVTM and CDR2 is ANQGSEA. The CDR3 DNA reads TGCAGCGGTCTGGTCATGGGGGAGGAACAGTTCTTC. It translates to CSGLVMGEEQFF.

The chain carries TRBV28 and TRBJ2-3, with D possibly being TRBD2 (5 bases). The V and J ends lost 2 bases and 1 base respectively, with 10 bases between them. This CDR3 spans 15 amino acids. Germline V CDR1 and CDR2: MDHEN, SYDVKM. CDR3 nucleotides: TGTGCCAGCAGTTTACCCGGGGATCGCACAGATACGCAGTATTTT. Translated: CASSLPGDRTDTQYF.

The chain has TRBV5-1 and TRBJ1-1, with TRBD1 identical over 7 bases. Germline V lookup: CDR1 SGHRS, CDR2 YFSETQ. V lost 3 bases to trimming and J lost 5 bases; unmatched junction nucleotides: 4. There are 13 residues in the CDR3. The CDR3 region has the DNA TGCGCCAGCAGCTGGGACAGAAGTACTGAAGCTTTCTTT. It codes for CASSWDRSTEAFF.

The genes are TRBV4-1 and TRBJ2-5; D remains ambiguous. The CDR3 totals 15 residues. Germline V gene lookup returns CDR1 MGHRA and CDR2 YSYEKL. The V end lost 0 bases, the J end lost 7 bases, and 15 bases lay between the germline ends. The chain's CDR3 is CASSQDQAVMGTQYF. CDR3 nucleotides: TGCGCCAGCAGCCAAGATCAGGCAGTGATGGGGACCCAGTACTTC.

This clone appeared once. The V gene is TRBV9, the J gene TRBJ1-2; D might be TRBD1 (5 bases). The CDR3 has 14 residues. The germline gives CDR1 SGDLS, CDR2 YYNGEE. Trimming pared 0 bases from V and 4 bases from J, leaving 10 bases between. The CDR3 loop is CASSVAWQGYGYTF. The DNA of the CDR3 is TGTGCCAGCAGCGTAGCTTGGCAGGGCTATGGCTACACCTTC. Full variable domain (missing parts from reference TRBV9 and TRBJ1-2): DSGVTQTPKHLITATGQRVTLRCSPRSGDLSVYWYQQSLDQGLQFLIQYYNGEERAKGNILERFSAQQFPDLHSELNLSSLELGDSALYFCASSVAWQGYGYTFGSGTRLTVV.

The J gene is TRBJ2-7, the V gene TRBV5-4; TRBD1 agrees at 11 bases. V shed 4 bases and J 12 bases; nucleotides not matched to a gene: 15. Germline loops: CDR1 SGHNT, CDR2 YYREEE (reference sequence). The CDR3 has 15 residues. This chain's CDR3 is CASSTPDRGPPTRYF. Here the CDR3 DNA reads TGTGCCAGCAGCACCCCGGACAGGGGGCCCCCTACGAGGTACTTC.

The chain recombines TRBV19 with TRBJ1-2, with TRBD1 identical over 10 bases. The germline V gene encodes CDR1 LNHDA and CDR2 SQIVND (reference sequence). The CDR3 length is 17 residues. Trimming took 7 bases from V and 4 from J; bases not matched to a gene: 15. Here the CDR3 reads CASTDGPGQGFLYGYTF. The CDR3 nucleotides are TGTGCCAGTACCGACGGTCCGGGACAGGGGTTCCTCTATGGCTACACCTTC.

This sequence joins TRBV11-2 and TRBJ1-2; TRBD1 agrees at 7 bases. The CDR3 totals 14 residues. The ends lost 2 bases at V and 10 bases at J; junction bases unmatched: 10. Germline CDR1 reads SGHAT; CDR2 reads FQNNGV. The CDR3 coding sequence is TGTGCCAGCAGCTTATCGGACAGGAATATCGTCTACACCTTC. Protein sequence: CASSLSDRNIVYTF.

This clone was observed a few times. J is TRBJ1-1 and V is TRBV7-9; D perhaps matches TRBD1 (6 bases). Trimming left V 1 base short and J 6 bases short, with 12 bases between. CDR1 SEHNR and CDR2 FQNEAQ come from the germline V gene (reference sequence). The CDR3 extends over 14 amino acids. In DNA, the CDR3 is TGTGCCAGCAGCTTAGTTTTCCCAGGGGCTGAAGCTTTCTTT. This gives the protein CASSLVFPGAEAFF.

The chain carries TRBV29-1 and TRBJ2-2, with D perhaps TRBD2 (6 bases). The CDR3 runs 14 residues. The V end was cut by 4 bases, the J end by 0 bases, with 9 bases between. Germline values: CDR1 SQVTM, CDR2 ANQGSEA. CDR3 bases: TGCAGCGTTGCTCCGGGGGCGAACACCGGGGAGCTGTTTTTT. Translation gives CSVAPGANTGELFF.

This clone occurred once. The genes are TRBV18 and TRBJ2-3; 10 nucleotides match TRBD1. J was trimmed by 7 bases and V by 3 bases; bases with no gene match: 10. Germline CDR1 KGHSH, CDR2 LQKENI. The CDR3 has 16 amino acids. CDR3 amino acids: CASSPDMTGGLNTQYF. CDR3 in DNA: TGTGCCAGCTCACCCGATATGACAGGGGGCCTGAATACGCAGTATTTT.

The chain joins TRBV10-3 to TRBJ1-3; D is uncertain. CDR3 size: 11 residues. Trimming took 9 bases from V and 4 from J, leaving 7 bases between them. CDR1 is ENHRY, CDR2 SYGVKD, per germline. CDR3: CAIGRGNTIYF. CDR3 nucleotide sequence: TGTGCCATTGGCAGGGGAAACACCATATATTTT.

This clone was counted only a few times. V is TRBV11-3 and J is TRBJ1-3; TRBD1 matches at 7 bases. V lost 5 bases to trimming and J lost 0 bases; unmatched junction nucleotides: 7. The CDR3 covers 16 residues. Germline V gene sequence: CDR1 SGHNT, CDR2 YENEEA. DNA for the CDR3: TGTGCCAGCAGCAATACGGGACAGCTCTCTGGAAACACCATATATTTT. Its protein is CASSNTGQLSGNTIYF.

This clone was detected once. The gene calls are TRBV4-2 and TRBJ2-7; TRBD1 aligns across 8 bases. Germline CDR1 and CDR2: LGHNA and YNFKEQ. CDR3 length: 17 amino acids. The V segment lost 1 base and the J segment 1 base; nucleotides outside the gene matches: 9. The CDR3 bases are TGTGCCAGCAGCCAAGGGAGGGCGACAGGGGCATCCTACGAGCAGTACTTC. It codes for CASSQGRATGASYEQYF.

V is TRBV6-5 and J is TRBJ2-7; 8 positions match TRBD1. Germline assignment: CDR1 MNHEY and CDR2 SVGAGI. The ends lost 2 bases at V and 13 bases at J; junction bases unmatched: 1. The CDR3 spans 10 residues. The CDR3 sequence is CASSYGQGYF. CDR3 DNA sequence: TGTGCCAGCAGTTACGGACAGGGATACTTC.